This T cell receptor (beta chain) was identified during a study of blood T cell repertoires in COVID-19. Across the whole study: T cells, B-cell-depleted T cells, or PBMCs supplied cDNA or gDNA.

Sequencing was performed with immunoSEQ multiplex PCR; in TCRdb, only in-frame clones are kept and a portion is missing. The sample lists 50,000 or so clones; almost 90% were seen once. V shed 8 bases and J shed 2 bases, with 15 bases lying between them. Germline V gives CDR1 MDHEN, CDR2 SYDVKM. This CDR3 has 14 residues. The sequenced sample was peripheral blood. V is TRBV28 and J is TRBJ1-2; TRBD1 might be the D (6 bases). This clonotype was obtained from a man aged 55 to 70 with active COVID-19. CDR3 amino acids: CASLLGGSNYGYTF. The CDR3 DNA follows: TGTGCCAGCCTTTTAGGGGGTTCCAACTATGGCTACACCTTC.